The 27 T cell receptor beta chains below were found in one sample sequenced in a study of blood T cell repertoires in COVID-19. Profiled with immunoSEQ multiplex PCR; TCRdb holds only in-frame clones, not every one. Of about 250,000 clones in the sample, around 85% were seen once. The sequenced sample consisted of PBMCs or T cells enriched from blood (not recorded which). All receptors derive from a woman aged 50 to 65 with acute COVID-19.

The chain joins TRBV7-9 to TRBJ1-2; perhaps TRBD1 as D (6 bases). The V end lost 4 bases, the J end lost 7 bases, and 16 bases lay between the germline ends. Germline values: CDR1 SEHNR, CDR2 FQNEAQ (reference sequence). The CDR3 consists of 14 residues. This CDR3 is CASSSWTASGGYTF. DNA of the CDR3: TGTGCCAGCAGCTCGTGGACAGCCTCCGGTGGCTACACCTTC.

The J gene is TRBJ1-4, the V gene TRBV19; possibly TRBD1 for D (5 bases). The CDR3 has 14 amino acids. The V end was cut by 5 bases, the J end by 4 bases, with 11 bases between. CDR1 LNHDA and CDR2 SQIVND come from the germline V gene (reference sequence). The DNA for the CDR3 is TGTGCCAGTAGTCCCGACAGCTTTAATGAAAAACTGTTTTTT. Its protein is CASSPDSFNEKLFF. Filled out from reference TRBV19 and TRBJ1-4, the complete variable domain reads DGGITQSPKYLFRKEGQNVTLSCEQNLNHDAMYWYRQDPGQGLRLIYYSQIVNDFQKGDIAEGYSVSREKKESFPLTVTSAQKNPTAFYLCASSPDSFNEKLFFGSGTQLSVL.

The chain uses TRBV5-5 and TRBJ1-1; no clear D gene. The CDR3 loop spans 11 amino acids. Germline lookup yields CDR1 SGHKS and CDR2 YYEKEE (reference sequence). Trimming stripped 0 bases from V and 10 bases from J, with 7 bases between. CDR3 sequence (DNA): TGTGCCAGCAGCTTGGTCACAATAGCTTTCTTT. Amino acid sequence: CASSLVTIAFF.

DNA for the CDR3: TGTGCCAGCAGTTCGGGGTTGGATGGCTACACCTTC. Protein product: CASSSGLDGYTF. The chain joins TRBV6-6 to TRBJ1-2, with D hard to call. In germline, CDR1 is MNHNY, CDR2 SVGAGI (reference sequence). There are 12 residues in the CDR3. V was trimmed by 4 bases and J by 6 bases, leaving 9 bases between them.

The V gene is TRBV6-5, the J gene TRBJ2-7, with a possible D match to TRBD1 (6 bases). The germline CDR1 and CDR2 sequences are MNHEY and SVGAGI. This CDR3 is 13 amino acids long. V gave up 7 bases and J gave up 1 base, with 11 bases separating them. CDR3 bases: TGTGCCAGCAAGAGGACAGAATCCTACGAGCAGTACTTC. It codes for CASKRTESYEQYF.

V usage is TRBV29-1 and J usage is TRBJ2-7; D possibly corresponds to TRBD2 (6 bases). The CDR3 spans 14 residues. Germline V gene data show CDR1 as SQVTM and CDR2 as ANQGSEA. V was clipped by 3 bases and J by 0 bases, with 12 bases between them. The CDR3 here is CSVDGGTLSYEQYF. In DNA, the CDR3 is TGCAGCGTTGATGGAGGGACCCTCTCCTACGAGCAGTACTTC.

V usage is TRBV5-4 and J usage is TRBJ1-1; a possible D gene is TRBD1 (5 bases). Trimming took off 4 bases at V and 1 base at J, with 14 bases between the two ends. This CDR3 contains 15 residues. From germline, CDR1 is SGHNT and CDR2 YYREEE (reference sequence). The CDR3 nucleotides are TGTGCCAGCAGCGGTACCACAGGACCGAACACTGAAGCTTTCTTT. The encoded protein is CASSGTTGPNTEAFF.

Comments on this clone: Germline and junction disagree at one end, which may indicate a read error. This rearrangement joins TRBV7-6 to TRBJ1-2; 9 positions agree with TRBD1. The V gene's germline CDR1 is SGHVS and CDR2 FNYEAQ. The CDR3 is made up of 12 amino acids. The chain's CDR3 is CASSLGQGVRFF. The CDR3 DNA sequence: TGTGCCAGCAGCTTAGGACAGGGGGTGAGATTCTTC. The variable domain in full, completed from reference TRBV7-6 and TRBJ1-2, reads GAGVSQSPRYKVTKRGQDVALRCDPISGHVSLYWYRQALGQGPEFLTYFNYEAQQDKSGLPNDRFSAERPEGSISTLTIQRTEQRDSAMYRCASSLGQGVRFFGSGTRLTVV.

This rearrangement joins TRBV11-2 to TRBJ2-3, with 8 bases fitting TRBD2. CDR1 is SGHAT, CDR2 FQNNGV, per germline. This CDR3 spans 15 amino acids. Trimming at V came to 4 bases and at J to 5 bases, leaving 8 bases not matched to a gene. CDR3 amino acids: CASSSLAGRGDTQYF. In nucleotides, the CDR3 is TGTGCCAGCAGCTCCTTAGCGGGGAGAGGAGATACGCAGTATTTT.

The gene calls are TRBV5-4 and TRBJ2-1; 9 nucleotides align to TRBD1. Trimming at V came to 4 bases and at J to 6 bases, leaving 8 bases not matched to a gene. This CDR3 has 15 amino acids. Germline values: CDR1 SGHNT, CDR2 YYREEE (reference sequence). The CDR3 sequence: CASSNRDRDINEQFF. The CDR3 DNA is TGTGCCAGCAGCAACCGGGACAGGGATATCAATGAGCAGTTCTTC.

This clone has only one observation. The chain joins TRBV7-6 to TRBJ1-1; D is unclear. The V gene's germline CDR1 is SGHVS and CDR2 FNYEAQ. Trimming cost V 0 bases and J 0 bases, with 8 bases left between them. The CDR3 is made up of 15 amino acids. CDR3 sequence (DNA): TGTGCCAGCAGCTTAGCGGCCCATATGAACACTGAAGCTTTCTTT. Amino acids: CASSLAAHMNTEAFF.

V usage is TRBV6-5 and J usage is TRBJ1-1, with D possibly being TRBD1 (5 bases). Trimming stripped 6 bases from V and 7 bases from J, with 9 bases between. CDR3 length: 11 amino acids. Looked up from germline, CDR1 is MNHEY and CDR2 is SVGAGI. Here the CDR3 DNA reads TGTGCCAGCAGAAATCAGGGTGAAGCTTTCTTT. It translates to CASRNQGEAFF.

This chain joins TRBV30 and TRBJ2-7, with TRBD1 matching over 9 bases. After removal of 2 bases from V and 4 bases from J, the junction contained 6 bases not matched to a gene. The germline gives CDR1 GTSNPN, CDR2 SVGIG (reference sequence). The CDR3 has 14 residues. The chain's CDR3 is CAWSKVDRGYEQYF. CDR3 coding DNA: TGTGCCTGGAGTAAGGTGGACAGGGGTTACGAGCAGTACTTC.

In regard to this clone: The same CDR3 is also encoded by other DNA sequences in this sample. The chain links TRBV5-1 to TRBJ1-2, with a weak D call TRBD1 (5 bases). This CDR3 comprises 14 residues. With 0 bases removed from V and 6 bases from J, the gap between germline ends came to 12 bases. In germline, CDR1 is SGHRS, CDR2 YFSETQ. CDR3 loop: CASSLAGQGDGYTF. As DNA, the CDR3 is TGCGCCAGCAGCTTGGCCGGGCAGGGCGATGGCTACACCTTC.

V usage is TRBV30 and J usage is TRBJ2-2; no definite D call. V was pared by 1 base and J by 8 bases, with 5 bases between. The CDR3 length is 11 residues. CDR1 and CDR2 (germline): GTSNPN, SVGIG (reference sequence). In DNA form, the CDR3 reads TGTGCCTGGAGTGGGCAAGGGGAGCTGTTTTTT. As protein: CAWSGQGELFF.

The V call is TRBV12-5, the J call TRBJ1-1, with D possibly matching TRBD1 (5 bases). Germline V gene sequence: CDR1 LGHNT, CDR2 FRNRAP. The CDR3 extends over 14 amino acids. V lost 4 bases and J lost 5, with 14 bases in between. CDR3 DNA: TGTGCTAGTGGTTCCACCGGGGGTGGAACTGAAGCTTTCTTT. Its translation is CASGSTGGGTEAFF.

This clone was recorded once. The chain employs TRBV27 and TRBJ2-1, with a tentative D call TRBD2 (5 bases). Looked up from germline, CDR1 is MNHEY and CDR2 is SMNVEV (reference sequence). The CDR3 runs 18 residues. V was cut by 2 bases and J by 0 bases, with 17 bases left in between. CDR3 DNA sequence: TGTGCCAGCAGTTTACTAGCCGCGGCCAGAAGCTCCTACAATGAGCAGTTCTTC. Translating it yields CASSLLAAARSSYNEQFF.

CDR3 coding DNA: TGTGCCAGCAGCGTCGCCACCGGGACAGGGAGTTCACCCCTCCACTTT. Translating it yields CASSVATGTGSSPLHF. This chain uses TRBV9 with TRBJ1-6; 9 nucleotides match TRBD1. CDR1 is SGDLS and CDR2 is YYNGEE in the germline V gene. The ends lost 2 bases at V and 9 bases at J; junction bases unmatched: 9. CDR3 length equals 16 residues.

The chain joins TRBV21-1 to TRBJ2-5; TRBD1 was called by the table and not checked on the DNA. TRBV21-1 is a pseudogene. CDR3 length: 16 amino acids. As DNA, the CDR3 is TGTGCCAGCAGCAAAGCGCGGAGGGGGCGAGGGGAGACCCAGTACTTC. Its protein product is CASSKARRGRGETQYF.

The chain carries TRBV11-3 and TRBJ1-2; tentative D call: TRBD1 (5 bases). Germline CDR1 is SGHNT and CDR2 is YENEEA. V shed 1 base and J shed 2 bases, with 11 bases lying between them. This CDR3 contains 15 residues. The DNA of the CDR3 is TGTGCCAGCAGCTTAGTTCCCCGGGGGAACTATGGCTACACCTTC. Its protein product is CASSLVPRGNYGYTF.

The V gene is TRBV6-6, the J gene TRBJ1-1; 7 bases agree with TRBD1. CDR3 length equals 16 residues. V shed 5 bases and J 4 bases; nucleotides not matched to a gene: 13. Per the germline V gene, CDR1 is MNHNY and CDR2 is SVGAGI (reference sequence). The CDR3 DNA sequence: TGTGCCAGCAGTCGAGGGCAGACAGGGATTGCCACTGAAGCTTTCTTT. It translates to CASSRGQTGIATEAFF.

The CDR3 here is CASRGGGSVSNQPQHF. The CDR3 DNA sequence: TGTGCCAGCAGGGGAGGGGGGTCGGTAAGCAATCAGCCCCAGCATTTT. V usage is TRBV2 and J usage is TRBJ1-5, with a possible D match to TRBD1 (6 bases). Germline values: CDR1 SNHLY, CDR2 FYNNEI. Trimming took off 6 bases at V and 1 base at J, with 16 bases between the two ends. CDR3 length: 16 residues.

The CDR3 DNA sequence: TGTGCCAGTAGTATCGACAGGGCAAGGATTGGCTACACCTTC. Translating gives CASSIDRARIGYTF. The chain is built from TRBV19 and TRBJ1-2; 7 bases fit TRBD1. Germline trimming cut 3 bases from V and 7 bases from J; bases unmatched to any gene: 8. Germline assignment: CDR1 LNHDA and CDR2 SQIVND (reference sequence). The CDR3 is 14 amino acids.

The V call is TRBV30, the J call TRBJ2-3; D gene ambiguous. V lost 0 bases to trimming and J lost 6 bases, with 16 bases between them. The CDR3 loop spans 15 amino acids. CDR1 is GTSNPN and CDR2 is SVGIG in the germline V gene (reference sequence). The CDR3 reads CAWSVGASLRDTQYF. In nucleotides, the CDR3 is TGTGCCTGGAGTGTAGGTGCTAGTTTAAGGGATACGCAGTATTTT.

This chain uses TRBV18 with TRBJ1-5; D is ambiguous. The germline CDR1 and CDR2 sequences are KGHSH and LQKENI. The V gene lost 1 base and the J gene lost 1 base, with 5 bases spanning the gap. The CDR3 consists of 14 residues. The CDR3 nucleotides read TGTGCCAGCTCACCACAGACAAGCAATCAGCCCCAGCATTTT. Encoded protein: CASSPQTSNQPQHF.

The rearrangement joins TRBV18 to TRBJ1-1; no clear D gene. Germline V lookup: CDR1 KGHSH, CDR2 LQKENI. The CDR3 extends over 14 amino acids. The V end was cut by 3 bases, the J end by 0 bases, with 8 bases between. The CDR3 reads CASSPRLMNTEAFF. The CDR3 DNA reads as TGTGCCAGCTCACCCAGGTTAATGAACACTGAAGCTTTCTTT.

V is TRBV27 and J is TRBJ2-7, with D possibly TRBD1 on 5 matching bases. Germline loops: CDR1 MNHEY, CDR2 SMNVEV (reference sequence). V dropped 2 bases and J dropped 5 bases, with 13 bases sitting between them. The CDR3 sequence is 14 residues long. CDR3 bases: TGTGCCAGCAGTTTACAGGGTTTCGGAAACGAGCAGTACTTC. Translating gives CASSLQGFGNEQYF.